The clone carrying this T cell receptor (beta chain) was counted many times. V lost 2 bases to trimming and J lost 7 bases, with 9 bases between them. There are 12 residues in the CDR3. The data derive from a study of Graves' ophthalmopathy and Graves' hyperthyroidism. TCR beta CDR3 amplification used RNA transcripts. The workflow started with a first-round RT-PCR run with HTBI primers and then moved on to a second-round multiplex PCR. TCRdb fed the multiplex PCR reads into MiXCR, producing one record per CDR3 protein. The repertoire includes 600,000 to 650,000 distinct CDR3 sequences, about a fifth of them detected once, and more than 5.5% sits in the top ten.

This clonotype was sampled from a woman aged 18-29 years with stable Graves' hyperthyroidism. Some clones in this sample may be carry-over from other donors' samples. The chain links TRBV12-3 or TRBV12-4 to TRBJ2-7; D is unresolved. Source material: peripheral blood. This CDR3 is CASSLLLGEQYF. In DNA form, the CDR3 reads TGTGCCAGCAGTTTACTCCTAGGGGAGCAGTACTTC.